This TCR beta chain was identified in a study of brain T cells in children with intractable seizures. The CDR3 has 17 amino acids. Germline assignment: CDR1 SGHRS and CDR2 YFSETQ. Trimming removed 0 bases from V and 1 base from J, with 11 bases in between. Here immunoSEQ multiplex PCR was the method, and the copy in TCRdb shows in-frame clones only, minus some. Among about 41,000 clones listed, roughly 90% were seen once. Sequencing was limited to surgery cases with top T cell transcript signatures in brain tissue. Before surgery, patients took at least one anti-epileptic drug. To note about this clone: Antigen specificity is unknown.

Whole-study findings and limits: Pre-surgery blood may have been undersampled, hiding some clones. Viral specificity was inferred only from CDR3 similarity; HCMV serostatus was unknown.

The sample consisted of peripheral blood, taken at surgery. This TCR came from a girl under 10 years old with tuberous sclerosis and intractable seizures. The V call is TRBV5-1, the J call TRBJ1-6, with D hard to call. The CDR3 nucleotides are TGCGCCAGCAGCTTGGGGGCAGAGGTGTCCTATAATTCACCCCTCCACTTT. Residues: CASSLGAEVSYNSPLHF.